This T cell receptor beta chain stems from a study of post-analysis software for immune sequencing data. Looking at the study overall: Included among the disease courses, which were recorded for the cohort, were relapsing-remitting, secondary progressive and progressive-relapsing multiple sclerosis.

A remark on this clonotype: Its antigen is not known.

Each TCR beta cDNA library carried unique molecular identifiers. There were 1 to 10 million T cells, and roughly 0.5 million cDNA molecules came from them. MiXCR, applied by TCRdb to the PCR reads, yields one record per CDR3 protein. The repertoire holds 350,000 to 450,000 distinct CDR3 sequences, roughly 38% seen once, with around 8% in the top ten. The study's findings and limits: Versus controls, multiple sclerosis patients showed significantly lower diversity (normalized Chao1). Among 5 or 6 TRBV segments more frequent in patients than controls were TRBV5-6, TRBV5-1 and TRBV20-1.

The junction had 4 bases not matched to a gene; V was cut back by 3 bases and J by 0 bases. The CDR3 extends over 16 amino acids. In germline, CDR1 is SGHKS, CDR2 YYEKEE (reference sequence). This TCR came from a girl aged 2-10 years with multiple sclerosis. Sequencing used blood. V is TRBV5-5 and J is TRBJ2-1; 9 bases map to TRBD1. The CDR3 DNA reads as TGTGCCAGCAGCTCCGGACAGGGGACCTCCTACAATGAGCAGTTCTTC. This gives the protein CASSSGQGTSYNEQFF. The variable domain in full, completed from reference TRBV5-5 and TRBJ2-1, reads DAGVTQSPTHLIKTRGQQVTLRCSPISGHKSVSWYQQVLGQGPQFIFQYYEKEERGRGNFPDRFSARQFPNYSSELNVNALLLGDSALYLCASSSGQGTSYNEQFFGPGTRLTVL.